This entry lists 30 T cell receptor beta chains sequenced from one sample in a study of blood T cells in healthy people across ages. A sample-barcoded 5' primer and a J-beta primer mix were used in a second PCR of about 7 to 12 cycles. Each CDR3 protein is one row after TCRdb ran MiXCR on the 5' RACE reads. The data contain roughly 1.5 million distinct CDR3 sequences, about 42% of them singletons. Sequenced sample: blood. These receptors were collected from a woman aged 18-29 years in good health.

This clonotype was seen more than once but under ten times. V is TRBV7-2 and J is TRBJ2-3; weak D call: TRBD2 (6 bases). The CDR3 extends over 15 amino acids. Trimming cost V 5 bases and J 0 bases, with 12 bases left between them. The germline gives CDR1 SGHTA, CDR2 FQGNSA. CDR3 sequence: CASSPRGLSTDTQYF. DNA for the CDR3: TGTGCCAGCAGCCCCCGGGGACTCAGCACAGATACGCAGTATTTT.

This clonotype was detected a few times. The rearrangement links TRBV6-5 to TRBJ1-1; TRBD1 matches at 8 bases. CDR1 is MNHEY, CDR2 SVGAGI, per germline. CDR3 length equals 13 residues. Trimming removed 4 bases from V and 7 bases from J; junction bases left unmatched: 5. CDR3 residues: CASSFPGTGEAFF. In DNA form, the CDR3 reads TGTGCCAGCAGTTTTCCCGGGACAGGTGAAGCTTTCTTT.

The chain carries TRBV20-1 and TRBJ2-1; the D gene is possibly TRBD2 (6 bases). This CDR3 comprises 15 residues. The ends were cut back, 0 bases at V and 5 bases at J, with 14 bases in the middle. Germline V gene lookup returns CDR1 DFQATT and CDR2 SNEGSKA (reference sequence). The CDR3 sequence is CSARDRRLGDNEQFF. As DNA, the CDR3 is TGCAGTGCTAGAGATAGAAGACTAGGGGACAATGAGCAGTTCTTC.

CDR3 sequence: CASSVDRAGTEAFF. The CDR3 DNA reads TGTGCCAGCAGCGTGGACAGGGCGGGCACTGAAGCTTTCTTT. The chain is built from TRBV7-2 and TRBJ1-1; 8 bases agree with TRBD1. The ends lost 5 bases at V and 4 bases at J; junction bases unmatched: 6. Germline loops: CDR1 SGHTA, CDR2 FQGNSA. The CDR3 is 14 amino acids.

The chain uses TRBV3-1 and TRBJ2-7, with 10 bases that match TRBD2. The CDR3 loop spans 15 amino acids. Germline CDR1 is LGHDT and CDR2 is YNNKEL (reference sequence). V lost 2 bases, J lost 7 bases, and 8 bases stayed unmatched. Here the CDR3 reads CASSQLAGGDNEQYF. The CDR3 coding sequence is TGTGCCAGCAGCCAATTAGCGGGAGGAGACAATGAGCAGTACTTC.

This clonotype came up a few times. The chain carries TRBV7-2 and TRBJ1-2, with D tentatively TRBD1 (5 bases). V lost 2 bases to trimming and J lost 5 bases, with 21 bases between them. This CDR3 has 17 residues. CDR1 SGHTA and CDR2 FQGNSA come from the germline V gene. The CDR3 nucleotides read TGTGCCAGCAGCTTAAATGCCCAGGGAAGCTGGACATATGGCTACACCTTC. It yields the protein CASSLNAQGSWTYGYTF.

This chain joins TRBV14 and TRBJ2-1; 9 bases are a match to TRBD2. V shed 2 bases and J 15 bases; nucleotides not matched to a gene: 14. The CDR3 spans 15 residues. CDR1 is SGHDN and CDR2 is FVKESK in the germline V gene. The CDR3 protein is CASSQRLAGPSNRFF. In DNA form, the CDR3 reads TGTGCCAGCAGCCAACGGCTAGCGGGACCCTCCAACCGGTTCTTC.

This clonotype was recorded once. The rearrangement joins TRBV20-1 to TRBJ2-1, with 9 positions matching TRBD2. Unmatched junction bases numbered 13, after V lost 6 bases and J lost 7 bases. The CDR3 contains 15 residues. Germline CDR1 is DFQATT and CDR2 is SNEGSKA (reference sequence). Here the CDR3 reads CSARTGGRVLNEQFF. The CDR3 DNA reads TGCAGTGCGCGGACTGGCGGGAGGGTATTGAATGAGCAGTTCTTC.

This sequence joins TRBV29-1 and TRBJ2-1; 7 bases align to TRBD1. Germline CDR1 is SQVTM and CDR2 is ANQGSEA. This CDR3 is built from 13 residues. V dropped 5 bases and J dropped 3; count of bases not matched to a gene: 4. The DNA for the CDR3 is TGCAGCGTTCGTCCAGGGGGCTACAATGAGCAGTTCTTC. Amino acid sequence: CSVRPGGYNEQFF.

CDR3 coding DNA: TGCGCCAGCAGCCAGCCCAACCGGGACAGGGTACTTAGTGGCTACACCTTC. Its translation is CASSQPNRDRVLSGYTF. V usage is TRBV4-1 and J usage is TRBJ1-2, with 9 nucleotides matching TRBD1. Germline V gives CDR1 MGHRA, CDR2 YSYEKL. This CDR3 region has 17 residues. Trimming at V came to 3 bases and at J to 7 bases, leaving 15 bases not matched to a gene.

The CDR3 DNA sequence: TGTGCTAGTGGTTTGGCTCCAGGACTAAAAGAGACCCAGTACTTC. This translates into CASGLAPGLKETQYF. The chain couples TRBV12-5 to TRBJ2-5; D may be TRBD2 (6 bases). Trimming removed 1 base at V and 3 bases at J, with 12 bases between. This CDR3 is built from 15 residues. CDR1 LGHNT and CDR2 FRNRAP come from the germline V gene.

This clonotype has a handful of counts. The chain is built from TRBV5-1 and TRBJ2-1; 8 bases map to TRBD1. Losses at the gene ends were 0 bases for V and 9 bases for J; bases not matched to a gene: 8. Germline V CDR1 and CDR2: SGHRS, YFSETQ. The length of the CDR3 is 15 residues. CDR3 DNA: TGCGCCAGCAGCTTGGTGTCAGGGGGCTTAACTGAGCAGTTCTTC. This translates into CASSLVSGGLTEQFF.

The table lists this clonotype with a few counts. The rearrangement uses TRBV6-1 and TRBJ2-3, with D perhaps TRBD2 (6 bases). The CDR3 is 17 residues long. The V gene's germline CDR1 is MNHNS and CDR2 SASEGT. The V end was cut by 1 base, the J end by 0 bases, with 14 bases between. CDR3 loop: CASSEEALAPSTDTQYF. CDR3 nucleotide sequence: TGTGCCAGCAGTGAAGAGGCACTAGCTCCTAGCACAGATACGCAGTATTTT.

The rearrangement links TRBV6-5 to TRBJ2-1, with 9 bases identical to TRBD2. This CDR3 is 14 amino acids long. The V and J ends lost 6 bases and 7 bases, in that order; junction bases with no gene match: 7. CDR1 and CDR2 (germline): MNHEY, SVGAGI. CDR3 loop: CASRLAGVGNEQFF. The CDR3 region has the DNA TGTGCCAGCAGGTTAGCGGGAGTAGGGAATGAGCAGTTCTTC.

The gene calls are TRBV11-2 and TRBJ2-3; perhaps TRBD2 as D (5 bases). The V gene's germline CDR1 is SGHAT and CDR2 FQNNGV. CDR3 size: 14 residues. Trimming took 6 bases from V and 4 from J, leaving 14 bases between them. The CDR3 protein is CASRQHRGSDTQYF. The CDR3 DNA reads as TGTGCCAGCAGACAACACAGAGGGTCAGATACGCAGTATTTT.

The chain uses TRBV29-1 and TRBJ1-1, with TRBD1 matching 7 bases. Trimming at V came to 0 bases and at J to 4 bases, leaving 2 bases not matched to a gene. The germline CDR1 and CDR2 sequences are SQVTM and ANQGSEA. The CDR3 is 13 residues long. The CDR3 bases are TGCAGCGTTGAAGAAGCAGGGGGCACTGAAGCTTTCTTT. It yields the protein CSVEEAGGTEAFF.

The chain has TRBV7-2 and TRBJ1-2, with unresolved D. The V gene's germline CDR1 is SGHTA and CDR2 FQGNSA. The V end was cut by 0 bases, the J end by 6 bases, with 11 bases between. The CDR3 has 14 amino acids. Written as DNA, the CDR3 is TGTGCCAGCAGCTTAGCGGGTGCCTTTGATGGCTACACCTTC. Translated: CASSLAGAFDGYTF.

The J gene is TRBJ2-3, the V gene TRBV4-3; D might be TRBD1 (5 bases). Trimming removed 1 base at V and 4 bases at J, with 12 bases between. The CDR3 spans 15 residues. Germline assignment: CDR1 LGHNA and CDR2 YSLEER. CDR3 nucleotide sequence: TGCGCCAGCAGCCAAGCGGACATTCGATCAGATACGCAGTATTTT. Its protein is CASSQADIRSDTQYF.

This clonotype was seen a handful of times. Its ends do not fully match the called genes, so a read error is possible. The chain uses TRBV10-3 and TRBJ1-5, with D tentatively TRBD1 (5 bases). This CDR3 comprises 15 residues. Looked up from germline, CDR1 is ENHRY and CDR2 is SYGVKD. This chain's CDR3 is CAISDSQGYNHPQHF. The DNA of the CDR3 is TGTGCCATCAGTGATAGTCAGGGTTACAATCACCCCCAGCATTTT.

This clonotype was counted at least ten times. The chain couples TRBV3-1 to TRBJ2-7; D not resolved. CDR3 length equals 12 residues. The V gene lost 1 base and the J gene lost 2 bases, with 3 bases spanning the gap. Germline CDR1 is LGHDT and CDR2 is YNNKEL (reference sequence). The chain's CDR3 is CASSQGTYEQYF. CDR3 DNA: TGTGCCAGCAGCCAAGGAACCTACGAGCAGTACTTC.

This clonotype appeared once. The CDR3 DNA reads as TGTGCCAGCAGCCAAGATAGACTAGCGGGGGGGCGAGATACGCAGTATTTT. It is translated as CASSQDRLAGGRDTQYF. The rearrangement joins TRBV3-1 to TRBJ2-3; 14 bases are a match to TRBD2. From germline, CDR1 is LGHDT and CDR2 YNNKEL (reference sequence). With 0 bases clipped from V and 5 bases from J, the junction kept 4 bases outside the gene matches. The CDR3 is 17 residues long.

Written as DNA, the CDR3 is TGTGCCAGCAGCTTAGTATACGTCGAGGGCTTTGGAAACACCATATATTTT. Translating it yields CASSLVYVEGFGNTIYF. This chain uses TRBV7-2 with TRBJ1-3; D unresolved. From germline, CDR1 is SGHTA and CDR2 FQGNSA. The CDR3 runs to 17 residues. Between the trimmed V and J ends, which lost 1 base and 3 bases, there was a span of 16 bases.

The chain couples TRBV5-6 to TRBJ2-5, with D maybe TRBD2 (5 bases). The J call may be in error: the DNA end matches TRBJ2-1 better. CDR3 length equals 16 residues. CDR1 is SGHDT and CDR2 is YYEEEE in the germline V gene. The CDR3 is CASSLAYTRMEETQFF. CDR3 sequence (DNA): TGTGCCAGCAGCTTGGCCTATACCCGAATGGAGGAGACCCAGTTCTTC.

This clonotype showed up just a few times. The chain is built from TRBV12-3 or TRBV12-4 and TRBJ2-4; TRBD2 matches 14 bases. The CDR3 runs to 15 residues. V lost 6 bases, J lost 13 bases, and 11 bases stayed unmatched. Here the CDR3 reads CASSPGTSGRGEQYF. The CDR3, as DNA: TGTGCCAGCAGCCCCGGGACTAGCGGGAGAGGGGAGCAGTACTTC.

This clonotype was counted between two and nine times. V is TRBV7-3 and J is TRBJ1-1; D is unclear. Germline values: CDR1 SGHTA, CDR2 FQGTGA. The V gene lost 1 base and the J gene lost 4 bases, with 7 bases spanning the gap. The CDR3 has 13 residues. The CDR3 loop is CASSLSMSTEAFF. The CDR3 nucleotides read TGTGCCAGCAGCTTAAGCATGAGCACTGAAGCTTTCTTT.

The table lists this clonotype with a few counts. The rearrangement links TRBV4-3 to TRBJ2-1; 8 bases line up with TRBD1. CDR3 length: 20 amino acids. Germline CDR1 reads LGHNA; CDR2 reads YSLEER. The V gene end was trimmed by 4 bases and the J gene end by 6 bases; junction bases not matched to a gene: 23. The CDR3 coding sequence is TGCGCCAGCAGCCTCAAAACCCCATACACGACAGGGGCCTACCCCAATGAGCAGTTCTTC. Amino acid sequence: CASSLKTPYTTGAYPNEQFF.

This clonotype turned up a few times. The chain links TRBV28 to TRBJ2-3; possibly TRBD1 or TRBD2 for D (6 bases each). The CDR3 sequence is 15 residues long. V lost 5 bases, J lost 5 bases, and 17 bases lay in between. In germline, CDR1 is MDHEN, CDR2 SYDVKM. The CDR3 DNA sequence: TGTGCCAGCAGTCCAATTGGGGGGCTTGGAGATACGCAGTATTTT. Translated, it gives CASSPIGGLGDTQYF.

This clonotype was detected a few times. The rearrangement links TRBV20-1 to TRBJ1-2; 9 positions match TRBD1. CDR3 length: 14 residues. Trimming cost V 2 bases and J 4 bases; bases outside gene matches: 5. CDR1 and CDR2 (germline): DFQATT, SNEGSKA (reference sequence). Written as DNA, the CDR3 is TGCAGTGCTAGACACCGGGACAGGGCCTATGGCTACACCTTC. The encoded protein is CSARHRDRAYGYTF.

This clonotype showed up just a few times. CDR3 coding DNA: TGCAGCGTTGGGAAAGGGATAAAAGAGACCCAGTACTTC. It codes for CSVGKGIKETQYF. J is TRBJ2-5 and V is TRBV29-1, with unresolved D. The CDR3 loop spans 13 amino acids. The ends were cut back, 4 bases at V and 3 bases at J, with 12 bases in the middle. Germline V gene lookup returns CDR1 SQVTM and CDR2 ANQGSEA.

Comments on this clonotype: A much larger clone sits a single nucleotide away, making a read error possible. The chain carries TRBV7-9 and TRBJ2-1; the D gene is possibly TRBD2 (6 bases). Germline loops: CDR1 SEHNR, CDR2 FQNEAQ (reference sequence). V was cut by 4 bases and J by 3 bases, with 10 bases left in between. CDR3 length equals 14 residues. This CDR3 is CASSSTSFYNEQFF. CDR3 in DNA: TGTGCCAGCAGCTCTACTAGCTTCTACAATGAGCAGTTCTTC. The full variable domain, its missing parts supplied by reference TRBV7-9 and TRBJ2-1, is DTGVSQNPRHKITKRGQNVTFRCDPISEHNRLYWYRQTLGQGPEFLTYFQNEAQLEKSRLLSDRFSAERPKGSFSTLEIQRTEQGDSAMYLCASSSTSFYNEQFFGPGTRLTVL.